This T cell receptor (beta chain) was sequenced for a study of cytomegalovirus exposure and HLA in healthy donors (TCRdb year 2017). General notes on the study: An earlier analysis of roughly 500 of the donors reported about 280 Gb of sequence data and around 100 million unique TCR beta sequences obtained from about 179 million T cells. A separate validation cohort of over 95 different subjects was used in addition to the roughly 670-subject first cohort. The later analysis used no new phenotypic data to find candidate immune exposures, relying instead on TCR beta sequences and their occurrence across donors. To predict cytomegalovirus infection status, the study combined high-throughput TCR immunosequencing, statistical association of individual TCRs with disease status, and machine learning. In a later analysis, previously published TCR beta repertoires from 670 or so donors were re-analyzed and high-resolution HLA genotyping was added so that TCR occurrence patterns could be studied. In a later genetic analysis, genome-wide SNP genotypes for about three fifths of the roughly 670 donors were used, and that subset was treated as a discovery cohort. About 330 gigabases of sequencing data and around 85 million unique TCR sequences made up an early release that covered 500 to 650 HLA-typed donors. On average, roughly 250,000 unique TCR beta nucleotide sequences were sequenced per donor among 398 genotyped donors of the cohort, with 15% to 20% of those sequences being non-productive. The number of donors typed differed by locus, with about 620-630 for A, B, C, DRB1 and DQB1, around 520 for DQA1, about 610 for DPA1, and about 450 for DPB1. All discovery cohort repertoires had been generated on a single sequencing platform. Of the roughly 400 genotyped donors, less than 90% were placed in the genetic ancestry cluster associated with self-reported Caucasian donors. To decide whether each TCR beta V gene segment behaved as functional or pseudogenic, an earlier analysis of 587 of the donors relied on high-throughput TCR beta sequencing. The study profiled the T cell repertoires of 550 to 700 subjects by immunosequencing and related them to cytomegalovirus serostatus. HLA typing covered class I and class II loci at four-digit resolution. Roughly five DR-DQ haplotypes were handled as single units for association and clustering, since linkage in the cohort was strong. Donor age, sex, ethnicity and CMV serostatus were collected together with the repertoire data. The aim of the study was to test whether cataloging public T cell receptors could identify signatures of past pathogen exposure.

This clone was counted between two and nine times. There is no known antigen for this receptor. No clone much larger than this one lies a single base away; base qualities are absent. The cysteine opens and the phenylalanine closes a CDR3 of 17 amino acids. Just CDR3 DNA is preserved here, 51 bases in frame from base 1. The germline ends are 16 bases apart after V is trimmed by 2 bases and J by 0 bases. The germline V gene supplies CDR1 MDHEN and CDR2 SYDVKM. The paper's findings and limits, for the study overall: A total of fewer than 200 TCR beta chains were listed by the study as associated with cytomegalovirus. At a false discovery rate of 0.05, a later analysis linked around 15,000 TCR beta sequences to specific HLA alleles. According to a later analysis, most CMV-associated TCR beta chains appeared to be HLA-restricted, and the HLA associations seemed to be driven largely by CMV exposure. A later genetic analysis associated a missense DCLRE1C variant with V-gene and J-gene trimming of TCR beta chains, and an independent cohort replicated the association. Most TCR sequences were observed very rarely across donors, whereas some public TCRs were present in many individuals. Because some donors lacked HLA typing at each locus, the association tests relied only on the typed subset. In an earlier analysis of 450 to 750 of the donors, most TCR beta V segments appeared in productive rearrangements about 90% or about 30% of the time, broadly matching IMGT annotations. Because counts were too low, under 20 rarely observed V segments, including chromosome 9 orphons, were left out of the earlier analysis of approximately 580 of the donors. A cluster of highly shared sequence variants was judged likely to represent a technical artifact of the sequencing pipeline. According to a later analysis, TCR association rates differed among HLA loci, with DRB1 alleles showing the most associated TCRs and HLA-C alleles showing the fewest. According to a later genetic analysis, donors in an Asian-associated ancestry cluster had fewer N-insertions in productive TCRs than the roughly 670-donor mean. The presence/absence analyses assumed that sequencing depth was roughly uniform across donors, and that assumption may not be true. When HLA alleles, especially DR and DQ, strongly co-occurred, TCR associations were difficult to assign to individual alleles. This cohort had only TCR beta chains sequenced, and the lack of alpha or paired-chain data limited which features could be detected. A further reported finding was that TCR beta sequences accurately predicted the HLA-A and HLA-B alleles for most subjects in the first cohort. A few of the identified cytomegalovirus-associated TCR beta chains were confirmed in vitro to be specific for cytomegalovirus antigens. The 87-base-pair reads could not distinguish some IMGT-functional V segments, including TRBV6-2 and TRBV6-3, so those segments were excluded. In a later analysis, several top co-occurrence clusters were reported to appear linked to parvovirus B19, influenza, CMV and Epstein-Barr virus. Correlated functional status among segregating V segments might be attributable to linkage disequilibrium, but an unknown experimental factor could not be ruled out. The authors suggested that the approach could potentially be extended to other disease states and immunological phenotypes. Cytomegalovirus status was reported to be diagnosed by the classifier with high specificity and sensitivity in both the original and validation cohorts. A later analysis found that HLA-associated TCR beta chains were more clonally expanded and had lower generation probabilities than equally common non-associated chains. CMV serostatus was the only immune exposure information available for the cohort.

Libraries were constructed by the immunoSEQ multiplex PCR assay. The multiplex PCR relied on a mix of 60 forward primers for TCR Vbeta segments and 13 reverse primers for TCR Jbeta segments. Amplification of the CDR3 region of rearranged TCR beta genes was performed with a multiplex PCR assay on genomic DNA. On the Illumina HiSeq System, the amplified TCR beta libraries were sequenced as 87-base-pair reads. Processing in the source paper ran as follows. Across the roughly 700 repertoires, a later analysis counted tens of millions of unique TCR beta chains, around 11 million of which were shared by at least two donors. A nearest-neighbor algorithm error-corrected the raw reads and collapsed the reads into unique sequences, merging closely related sequences to remove PCR and sequencing errors. Alignment of CDR3 sequences to IMGT reference sequences was used to assign V, D and J gene segments. For a sequence to be retained, at least a six-nucleotide match to both a V gene segment and a J gene segment was required. A rearrangement was called productive if the CDR3 had no stop codons and remained in frame with V and J, and every other rearrangement was called non-productive. CDR3 was defined according to IMGT convention as the region running from the second conserved V-encoded cysteine to the conserved J-encoded phenylalanine. The earlier analysis of a few hundred of the donors excluded sequences that lacked an unambiguous match to a single V gene segment. An earlier analysis of around 600 of the donors classified V segments as functional when productive rearrangements were above 56.7% and as segregating when the standard deviation between donors was above 5%. A statistical classification framework was built for diagnosing cytomegalovirus status from the catalog of TCR beta chain sequences. V and J gene assignment, in a later analysis, came from comparing TCR nucleotide sequences with IMGT/GENE-DB human TR gene sequences. The TCRdist pipeline was used in a later analysis to assign CDR3 sequences and most-parsimonious VDJ recombination scenarios. In a later analysis, each TCR beta chain was defined by its CDR3 amino acid sequence together with its V-gene family, and reads without a unique V-gene family were excluded. A later analysis removed 500 to 600 highly shared, low-generation-probability nucleotide sequences to deal with suspected cross-contamination and a sequencing artifact. For each public chain, a later analysis derived a clonal expansion index from normalized ranks of inferred template counts within each repertoire. In a later analysis, generation probabilities were computed with a VDJ recombination model fitted to out-of-frame rearrangements, and the resulting probabilities were checked against IGoR. In a later analysis, hypergeometric tests were used to score TCR-TCR, TCR-HLA and TCR-CMV co-occurrence, with a repertoire-size bias correction applied to TCR pairs. To estimate false discovery rates, a later analysis permuted the HLA or CMV assignments 20 times. In a later analysis, co-occurring TCRs were grouped using DBSCAN, with TCRdist sequence similarity added in when clustering inside HLA-allele-positive subsets. Repertoires with fewer than 30,000 or more than 120,000 public chains were left out of co-occurrence clustering, as were about five repertoires with anomalous nucleotide sharing. Here the immuneACCESS table is served through TCRdb, limited to in-frame sequences with V and J called. Missing clones are a known gap in these copies; in checked studies unresolved V genes cover under half, and the rest lacks a known reason. V, J and clone size derive from that table, while D and trimming were established from the DNA sequence. The sample records over 85,000 clones, 81% of which are singletons. Of the sample, about 4.8% is held by the ten largest clones.

The cohort comprised more than 550 healthy bone marrow donors. All cohort members were sampled while nominally healthy, although unrecorded immune exposures were likely present. The donor tested CMV seropositive and was one of the 289 seropositive cohort members. A peripheral blood sample was provided by each donor, and peripheral blood mononuclear cells were used for TCR beta sequencing. Genomic DNA extraction from the blood cell samples was performed with the Qiagen DNeasy Blood Extraction Kit. The sample was PBMCs. The chain is assembled from TRBV28 and TRBJ2-5, and the D gene may be TRBD2, 6 bases matching. This receptor was taken from a middle-aged man in good health and CMV-seropositive. In nucleotides, the sequence is TGTGCCAGCAGTTTAATCCGGCGGGAAGGGTACCAAGAGACCCAGTACTTC. Its product reads: CASSLIRREGYQETQYF.